This TCR beta chain was sequenced for a study of cytomegalovirus exposure and HLA in healthy donors. Use of 60 Vbeta and 13 Jbeta primers characterized the PCR. Sequenced by immunoSEQ multiplex PCR; TCRdb stores in-frame clones only, minus some. The sample has 100,000 to 150,000 clones, around 85% seen once. Germline V gene data show CDR1 as SGDLS and CDR2 as YYNGEE. The ends lost 2 bases at V and 0 bases at J; junction bases unmatched: 3. The CDR3 is 16 residues long. The clonotype was recovered from a boy between 10 and 17 years old in good health and CMV-seronegative. The J gene is TRBJ2-3, the V gene TRBV9; 10 bases align to TRBD2. The specimen was PBMCs. In nucleotides, the CDR3 is TGTGCCAGCAGCGTCGGGACTAGCGCCAGCACAGATACGCAGTATTTT. Translation: CASSVGTSASTDTQYF.